The clone carrying this T cell receptor beta chain was seen a handful of times. Via CD45RO/CCR7/CD25/CD127/CD95/CD27, cells of the CD4+ naive, central memory, regulatory and stem cell-like memory subsets were sorted. This sample is part of a study of beta chain features in type 1 diabetes. Trimming took off 4 bases at V and 2 bases at J, with 19 bases between the two ends. The CDR3 runs to 17 residues. Germline V lookup: CDR1 LGHNA, CDR2 YSLEER. cDNA synthesis used the whole RNA isolate, giving expressed TCRB sequences. Assay: immunoSEQ multiplex PCR; the TCRdb copy retains only in-frame clones and omits some. The sample includes roughly 370,000 clones, around 13% of them seen just once.

The sequence came from a man aged 25 to 45 in good health. Sequences were obtained from naive CD4+ T cells from blood. J is TRBJ2-3 and V is TRBV4-3; D possibly corresponds to TRBD2 (6 bases). CDR3 nucleotides: TGCGCCAGCAGCCCGAGTGGTGGGGGGAGAGTCACAGATACGCAGTATTTT. It specifies CASSPSGGGRVTDTQYF.